This is a list of T cell receptor beta chains from one sample in a study of CD4+ T cells in melanoma. Clones were sequenced by immunoSEQ multiplex PCR, and TCRdb holds only the in-frame ones, with some missing. The sample shows tens of thousands of clones, more than 60% of them seen only once. Material for sequencing was tumor tissue. These receptors were obtained from a human donor with melanoma. CDR3s leave out the opening cysteine and the closing phenylalanine or tryptophan. Each record gives: V gene, CDR3 protein.

>TRBV27
ASGRGGFNEQF
>TRBV6-1
ASRKTGGWPQH
>TRBV5-1
ASSLARGLVEQY
>TRBV7-8
ASSLALPNDRANQPQH
>TRBV5-6
ASTPDRGRPRNTEAF
>TRBV19
ASSIGPGTDYGYT
>TRBV29-1
SGGNTEAF
>TRBV6-5
ASSYEGNYGYT
>TRBV20-1
SARPSEAF
>TRBV6-1
ASSERGGSPLH
>TRBV28
ASSIPPRELGNQPQH
>TRBV7-9
ASSSVTANYGYT
>TRBV6-5
ASSYLTGRQETQY